This T cell receptor beta chain originates from a study of blood T cell repertoires in COVID-19. Study as a whole: Nucleic acid was either cDNA or gDNA, and it came from T cells, B-cell-depleted T cells, or PBMCs.

Authors' methods: Estimated nucleated cell counts came from reference gene primer amplification. Some clones are missing from TCRdb's copy, which holds only in-frame ones; the method was immunoSEQ multiplex PCR. The DNA was the basis for D and trimming; V, J and clone size are from that table. This sample has roughly 180,000 clones, with 86% found just once. CDR1 is MNHEY, CDR2 SMNVEV, per germline (reference sequence). There are 16 residues in the CDR3. Trimming cost V 2 bases and J 0 bases, with 13 bases left between them. Sequenced input: peripheral blood. The V gene is TRBV27, the J gene TRBJ1-1; D may be TRBD1 (5 bases). The clonotype was recovered from a woman aged 25 to 39 with active or convalescent COVID-19. CDR3: CASSLNPTDMNTEAFF. DNA for the CDR3: TGTGCCAGCAGTTTAAACCCGACAGACATGAACACTGAAGCTTTCTTT.